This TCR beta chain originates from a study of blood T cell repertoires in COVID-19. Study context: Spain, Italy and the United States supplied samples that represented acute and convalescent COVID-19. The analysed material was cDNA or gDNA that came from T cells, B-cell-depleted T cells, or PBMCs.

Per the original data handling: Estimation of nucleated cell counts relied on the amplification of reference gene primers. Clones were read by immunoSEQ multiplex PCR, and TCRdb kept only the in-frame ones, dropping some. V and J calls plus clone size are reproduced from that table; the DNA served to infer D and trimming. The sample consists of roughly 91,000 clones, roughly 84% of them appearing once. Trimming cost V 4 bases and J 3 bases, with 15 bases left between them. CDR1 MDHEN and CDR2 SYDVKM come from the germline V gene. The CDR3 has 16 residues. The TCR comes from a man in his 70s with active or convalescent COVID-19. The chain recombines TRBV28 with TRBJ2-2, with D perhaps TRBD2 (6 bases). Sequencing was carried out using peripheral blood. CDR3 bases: TGTGCCAGCAGTTCAAATACCGGGACTTACACCGGGGAGCTGTTTTTT. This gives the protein CASSSNTGTYTGELFF.